Presented here are 19 T cell receptor beta chains from one specimen sequenced in a study of T cells in Graves' hyperthyroidism and ophthalmopathy. Amplified TCR beta CDR3 regions derived from RNA transcripts. In the first-round RT-PCR of the TCR CDR3, the HTBI primer set was used. TCRdb re-called the multiplex PCR reads with MiXCR, one entry per CDR3 protein. The data contain 300,000 to 450,000 distinct CDR3 sequences, approximately 12% of them singletons. Specimen: blood. The source is a man aged 25 to 40 with Graves' hyperthyroidism that later progressed to Graves' ophthalmopathy.

The chain employs TRBV6-1 and TRBJ1-3; D may be TRBD1 (5 bases). Germline CDR1 reads MNHNS; CDR2 reads SASEGT. With 1 base removed from V and 2 bases from J, the gap between germline ends came to 18 bases. The CDR3 length is 18 residues. This CDR3 reads CASSEVIRGEVAGNTIYF. CDR3 sequence (DNA): TGTGCCAGCAGTGAAGTCATAAGAGGGGAAGTGGCTGGAAACACCATATATTTT.

A single count supports this clonotype. The chain links TRBV7-2 to TRBJ2-5; possible D gene TRBD2, 5 bases. The CDR3 runs to 14 residues. The V end lost 3 bases, the J end lost 7 bases, and 15 bases lay between the germline ends. Germline V gene sequence: CDR1 SGHTA, CDR2 FQGNSA. The CDR3 DNA reads TGTGCCAGCAGCTTGGAGGCCCTATACAGGACCCAGTACTTC. Translating it yields CASSLEALYRTQYF.

This clonotype has ten or more counts. Written as DNA, the CDR3 is TGTGCCAGCAGCTTTGGGGGGGAGCCCTCCGATACGCAGTATTTT. Encoded protein: CASSFGGEPSDTQYF. The J gene is TRBJ2-3, the V gene TRBV7-9; 7 bases align to TRBD2. V shed 3 bases, J shed 6 bases, and the junction held 9 bases outside the gene matches. Germline CDR1 and CDR2: SEHNR and FQNEAQ (reference sequence). The CDR3 is 15 amino acids.

This clonotype was observed at least ten times. The chain is built from TRBV7-2 and TRBJ1-2; no definite D call. The CDR3 spans 14 residues. Germline loops: CDR1 SGHTA, CDR2 FQGNSA. V was cut by 5 bases and J by 5 bases, with 15 bases left in between. CDR3 bases: TGTGCCAGCAGCCGTCCCAGACTGGAATATGGCTACACCTTC. Protein: CASSRPRLEYGYTF.

This clonotype was seen repeatedly, ten times or more. V and J are TRBV2 and TRBJ1-2; 7 bases map to TRBD1. The CDR3 is made up of 14 amino acids. CDR1 and CDR2 from the germline V gene are SNHLY and FYNNEI. The V segment lost 4 bases and the J segment 3 bases; nucleotides outside the gene matches: 5. CDR3 DNA: TGTGCCAGCAGTGGCCAGGGGGGCGACTATGGCTACACCTTC. Translated, it gives CASSGQGGDYGYTF.

This clonotype was observed many times. The J gene is TRBJ2-1, the V gene TRBV28; a weak D match, TRBD2 (5 bases). This CDR3 spans 17 amino acids. Trimming left V 2 bases short and J 2 bases short, with 16 bases between. Germline assignment: CDR1 MDHEN and CDR2 SYDVKM. DNA for the CDR3: TGTGCCAGCAGTTTACCCCGAGAGGGCCCGGCCTACAATGAGCAGTTCTTC. It encodes CASSLPREGPAYNEQFF.

This clonotype was detected only a few times. The rearrangement joins TRBV7-9 to TRBJ2-7, with D possibly being TRBD1 (6 bases). CDR1 is SEHNR and CDR2 is FQNEAQ in the germline V gene (reference sequence). The CDR3 contains 12 residues. The V and J ends lost 5 bases and 6 bases respectively, with 11 bases between them. CDR3 sequence reads: CASSRTGFEQYF. The DNA for the CDR3 is TGTGCCAGCAGCCGCACAGGGTTCGAGCAGTACTTC.

This clonotype appeared many times. The gene calls are TRBV12-5 and TRBJ1-1; a possible D gene is TRBD1 (6 bases). Trimming removed 5 bases at V and 4 bases at J, with 14 bases between. The CDR3 extends over 14 amino acids. Germline assignment: CDR1 LGHNT and CDR2 FRNRAP. The CDR3 is CASGLEGGSTEAFF. The CDR3 DNA reads TGTGCTAGTGGTCTCGAAGGGGGGAGCACTGAAGCTTTCTTT.

This clonotype showed up many times. This sequence joins TRBV28 and TRBJ2-2; the match to TRBD2 covers 13 bases. Germline CDR1 is MDHEN and CDR2 is SYDVKM. After removal of 6 bases from V and 6 bases from J, the junction contained 4 bases not matched to a gene. This CDR3 has 15 amino acids. For the CDR3, the DNA is TGTGCCAGCAGCACACTAGCGGGGGGGCCCGGGGAGCTGTTTTTT. As protein: CASSTLAGGPGELFF.

This clonotype was found many times. V is TRBV11-2 and J is TRBJ2-3; D is uncertain. V was shortened by 5 bases and J by 6 bases, with 9 bases between the two germline ends. The germline gives CDR1 SGHAT, CDR2 FQNNGV. This CDR3 has 12 amino acids. CDR3 amino acids: CASSRDGDTQYF. Written as DNA, the CDR3 is TGTGCCAGCAGCCGAGATGGCGATACGCAGTATTTT. The variable domain in full, completed from reference TRBV11-2 and TRBJ2-3, reads EAGVAQSPRYKIIEKRQSVAFWCNPISGHATLYWYQQILGQGPKLLIQFQNNGVVDDSQLPKDRFSAERLKGVDSTLKIQPAKLEDSAVYLCASSRDGDTQYFGPGTRLTVL.

The table lists this clonotype with many counts. This sequence joins TRBV15 and TRBJ1-2, with D unclear. Germline CDR1 and CDR2: LNHNV and YYDKDF (reference sequence). Trimming pared 0 bases from V and 6 bases from J, leaving 8 bases between. The CDR3 is made up of 13 amino acids. Here the CDR3 reads CATSRDRLHGYTF. The CDR3 DNA reads as TGTGCCACCAGCAGAGATCGGCTTCATGGCTACACCTTC.

This clonotype was counted ten times or more. This chain joins TRBV24-1 and TRBJ2-5; 7 bases line up with TRBD1. Germline trimming cut 5 bases from V and 2 bases from J; bases unmatched to any gene: 4. Germline V gives CDR1 KGHDR, CDR2 SFDVKD. The CDR3 is 14 amino acids. CDR3 bases: TGTGCCACCAGTGTTGGGACAGCTCAAGAGACCCAGTACTTC. It yields the protein CATSVGTAQETQYF.

This clonotype occurred many times. The genes are TRBV7-9 and TRBJ1-4; D not certain. CDR1 is SEHNR, CDR2 FQNEAQ, per germline (reference sequence). CDR3 size: 13 residues. The V end was cut by 8 bases, the J end by 8 bases, with 15 bases between. The CDR3 protein is CASCRVTNEKLFF. In DNA, the CDR3 is TGTGCCAGCTGCCGGGTGACGAACGAAAAACTGTTTTTT.

This sequence joins TRBV6-2 or TRBV6-3 and TRBJ2-7, with TRBD2 matching 8 bases. Germline CDR1 and CDR2: MNHEY and SVGEGT. This CDR3 contains 12 residues. Trimming took 7 bases from V and 7 from J; bases not matched to a gene: 6. The CDR3 reads CASIGLAGEQYF. The DNA of the CDR3 is TGTGCCAGCATCGGACTAGCTGGGGAGCAGTACTTC.

This clonotype was counted at least ten times. J is TRBJ2-7 and V is TRBV28; D not certain. The CDR3 contains 14 residues. Germline CDR1 reads MDHEN; CDR2 reads SYDVKM. The V end lost 7 bases, the J end lost 2 bases, and 15 bases lay between the germline ends. CDR3 sequence reads: CASKTRTRTYEQYF. CDR3 sequence (DNA): TGTGCCAGCAAAACCCGGACCCGAACCTACGAGCAGTACTTC.

V usage is TRBV5-1 and J usage is TRBJ2-2; TRBD1 matches at 9 bases. CDR3 length equals 16 residues. Trimming took 4 bases from V and 4 from J; bases not matched to a gene: 8. CDR1 is SGHRS and CDR2 is YFSETQ in the germline V gene. The CDR3 DNA reads TGCGCCAGCAGCATGCCGGACAGGGGACCCACCGGGGAGCTGTTTTTT. It is translated as CASSMPDRGPTGELFF.

By share, this clonotype counts as medium-sized. CDR3 nucleotides: TGTGCCACCAGCAGAGATTTGCAGGGACCTATTAGGGGTTCACCCCTCCACTTT. Residues: CATSRDLQGPIRGSPLHF. The chain links TRBV15 to TRBJ1-6; D possibly corresponds to TRBD1 (5 bases). The length of the CDR3 is 18 residues. Germline V CDR1 and CDR2: LNHNV, YYDKDF (reference sequence). The germline V and J ends were trimmed by 0 bases and 9 bases, with 21 bases remaining between them.

This clonotype has a count of ten or more. The chain links TRBV28 to TRBJ2-1; 11 nucleotides line up with TRBD2. The CDR3 runs to 14 residues. V lost 6 bases and J lost 9; bases outside the gene matches: 7. Germline V gives CDR1 MDHEN, CDR2 SYDVKM. CDR3 protein: CASSTDGTSGEQFF. CDR3 DNA: TGTGCCAGCAGCACCGACGGGACTAGCGGTGAGCAGTTCTTC.

This clonotype was detected only a few times. This chain joins TRBV29-1 and TRBJ2-1; no definite D call. The CDR3 runs 13 residues. The germline V gene encodes CDR1 SQVTM and CDR2 ANQGSEA. V was clipped by 3 bases and J by 2 bases, with 8 bases between them. In DNA form, the CDR3 reads TGCAGCGTTGATACGGTCCCCTACAATGAGCAGTTCTTC. Its protein is CSVDTVPYNEQFF.